The entry that follows covers one TCR beta chain sequence. These data originate in a study of T cell changes during pregnancy in multiple sclerosis. This CDR3 comprises 16 residues. CDR1 is MNHEY, CDR2 SMNVEV, per germline (reference sequence). V lost 4 bases and J lost 2; bases outside the gene matches: 9. TCRdb keeps only in-frame clones here, not all; method: immunoSEQ multiplex PCR. This table has roughly 88,000 clones, about 92% appearing once. This chain joins TRBV27 and TRBJ2-5, with 8 bases aligning to TRBD1. The source of this sequence is a female donor with multiple sclerosis, enrolled in a pregnancy study. This specimen consisted of peripheral blood, obtained in the first trimester of pregnancy. The CDR3 DNA is TGTGCCAGCAGTTACCGGACAGGGAGAGGGCAAGAGACCCAGTACTTC. This gives the protein CASSYRTGRGQETQYF.